This T cell receptor beta chain is from a study of Ad26.COV2.S vaccination and SARS-CoV-2 variants. The overall study: Donor allocation was to the COV1001 Ad26.COV2.S trial arm. Administration of Ad26.COV2.S was intramuscular, either once or twice 56 days apart.

With regard to this clone: Its cognate antigen is unknown.

Treatment defined: roughly 18 received Ad26.COV2.S at low or high dose, single or two shots; 5 received placebo; per-sample allocation not given. Specimens were obtained on day 63 following the first vaccine or placebo injection. An adult aged 18-55 years in Boston served as the donor. Points from the study as a whole: A substantial breadth of spike-specific CD8+ and CD4+ T cell responses after vaccination has been reported.

Sequenced by immunoSEQ multiplex PCR; TCRdb stores in-frame clones only, minus some. The sample lists 200,000 to 250,000 clones; over 75% were seen once. With 4 bases removed from V and 0 bases from J, the gap between germline ends came to 17 bases. This CDR3 comprises 16 residues. Germline-derived CDR1 and CDR2 are SGDLS and YYNGEE. The TCR originated in a person between 18 and 65 years old who received the Ad26.COV2.S COVID-19 vaccine or a placebo. The sequencing here drew on peripheral blood, taken in a trial of Ad26.COV2.S vaccine versus placebo. V and J are TRBV9 and TRBJ2-7; a weak D match, TRBD1 (6 bases). The chain's CDR3 is CASSHSRDIPSYEQYF. As DNA, the CDR3 is TGTGCCAGCAGCCACTCTAGGGACATCCCCTCCTACGAGCAGTACTTC.